This T cell receptor beta chain was found in a study of OX40 agonist ivuxolimab in advanced cancers. Study-wide context: Intravenous ivuxolimab at 0.01 to 10 mg/kg was given to patients every 2 weeks. Study results and limitations: Some of the nonresponding patients also showed low levels of normalized T-cell clonal expansion.

The assay was immunoSEQ multiplex PCR, and TCRdb's table has in-frame clones only and misses some. The table has 150,000 to 190,000 clones, around 94% seen once; the top ten hold about 0.3%. This clone was recorded once. The antigen is undetermined. Germline lookup yields CDR1 LGHNT and CDR2 FRNRAP. Trimming at V came to 2 bases and at J to 1 base, leaving 10 bases not matched to a gene. The CDR3 spans 19 residues. The TCR sequence derives from an adult with an advanced solid tumor such as melanoma, head and neck, liver or kidney cancer. The sample was CD4+ or CD8+ T cells sorted from blood, taken in a trial of the OX40 agonist ivuxolimab. The chain recombines TRBV12-5 with TRBJ2-3; TRBD2 matches 12 bases. The CDR3 DNA reads TGTGCTAGTGGTTTGCCATCCGCGGCTAGCGGGGGGGGCACAGATACGCAGTATTTT. Encoded protein: CASGLPSAASGGGTDTQYF.